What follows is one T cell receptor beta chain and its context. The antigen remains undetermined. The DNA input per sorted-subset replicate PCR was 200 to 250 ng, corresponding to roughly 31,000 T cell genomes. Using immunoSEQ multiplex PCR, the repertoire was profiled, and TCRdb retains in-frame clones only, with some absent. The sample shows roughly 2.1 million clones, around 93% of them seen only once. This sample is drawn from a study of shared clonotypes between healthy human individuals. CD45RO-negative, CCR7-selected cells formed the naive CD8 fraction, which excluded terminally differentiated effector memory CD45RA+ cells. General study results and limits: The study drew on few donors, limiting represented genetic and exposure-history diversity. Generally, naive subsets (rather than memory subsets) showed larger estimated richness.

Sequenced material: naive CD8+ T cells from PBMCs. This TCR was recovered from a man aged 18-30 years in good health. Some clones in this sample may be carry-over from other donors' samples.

The CDR3 region has the DNA TGCGCCAGCAGCCATGTAGTGGGTACAGATTACGAGCAGTACTTC. This gives the protein CASSHVVGTDYEQYF. The chain joins TRBV4-1 to TRBJ2-7; D is unclear. CDR3 size: 15 residues. V lost 3 bases and J 4 bases, leaving 16 bases between the germline ends. CDR1 MGHRA and CDR2 YSYEKL come from the germline V gene.